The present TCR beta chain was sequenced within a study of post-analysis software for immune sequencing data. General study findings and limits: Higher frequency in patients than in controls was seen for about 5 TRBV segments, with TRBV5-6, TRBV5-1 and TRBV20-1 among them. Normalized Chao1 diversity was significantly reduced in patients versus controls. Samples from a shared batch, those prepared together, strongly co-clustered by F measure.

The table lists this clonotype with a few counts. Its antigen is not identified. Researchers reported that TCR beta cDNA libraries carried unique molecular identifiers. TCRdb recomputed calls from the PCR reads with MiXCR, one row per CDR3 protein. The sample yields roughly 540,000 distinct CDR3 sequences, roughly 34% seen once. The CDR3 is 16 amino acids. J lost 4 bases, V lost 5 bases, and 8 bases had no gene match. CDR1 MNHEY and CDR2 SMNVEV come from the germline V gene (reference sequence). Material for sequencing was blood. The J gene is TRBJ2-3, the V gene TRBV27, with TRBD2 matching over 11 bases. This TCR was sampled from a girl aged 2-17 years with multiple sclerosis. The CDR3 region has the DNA TGTGCCAGCAGTCCCGAGGGGACTAGCGGCTCAGATACGCAGTATTTT. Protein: CASSPEGTSGSDTQYF.